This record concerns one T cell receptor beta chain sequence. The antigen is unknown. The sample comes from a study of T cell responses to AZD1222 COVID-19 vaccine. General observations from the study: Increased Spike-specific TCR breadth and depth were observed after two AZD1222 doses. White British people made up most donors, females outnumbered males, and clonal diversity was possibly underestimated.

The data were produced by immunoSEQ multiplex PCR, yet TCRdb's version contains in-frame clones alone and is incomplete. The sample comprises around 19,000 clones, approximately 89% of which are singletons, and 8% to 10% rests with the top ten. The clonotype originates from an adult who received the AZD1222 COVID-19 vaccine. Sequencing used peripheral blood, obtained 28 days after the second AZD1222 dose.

This CDR3 is CASSQGQSSGYTQYF. For the CDR3, the DNA is TGTGCCAGCAGCCAAGGTCAGTCCTCAGGTTACACGCAGTATTTT. The gene calls are TRBV3-1 (or the pseudogene TRBV3-2) and TRBJ2-3; D not certain. CDR1 and CDR2 (germline): LGHDT, YNNKEL (reference sequence). Trimming removed 1 base from V and 9 bases from J, with 17 bases in between. The CDR3 sequence is 15 residues long.